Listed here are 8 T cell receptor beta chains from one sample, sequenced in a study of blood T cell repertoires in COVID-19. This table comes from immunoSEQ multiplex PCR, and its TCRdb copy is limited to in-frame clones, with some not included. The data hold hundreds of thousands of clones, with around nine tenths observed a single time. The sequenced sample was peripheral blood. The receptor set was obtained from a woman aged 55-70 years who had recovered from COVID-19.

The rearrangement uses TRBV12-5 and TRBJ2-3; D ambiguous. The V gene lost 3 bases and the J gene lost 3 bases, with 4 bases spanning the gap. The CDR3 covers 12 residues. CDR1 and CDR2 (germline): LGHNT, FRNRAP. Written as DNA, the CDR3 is TGTGCTAGTGGTTTCGAGACAGATACGCAGTATTTT. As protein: CASGFETDTQYF.

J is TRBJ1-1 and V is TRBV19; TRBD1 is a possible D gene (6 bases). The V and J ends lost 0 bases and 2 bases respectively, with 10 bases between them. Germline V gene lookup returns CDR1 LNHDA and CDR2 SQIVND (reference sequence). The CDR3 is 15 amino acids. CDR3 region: CASSIDLGANTEAFF. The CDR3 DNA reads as TGTGCCAGTAGTATAGATCTGGGGGCTAACACTGAAGCTTTCTTT.

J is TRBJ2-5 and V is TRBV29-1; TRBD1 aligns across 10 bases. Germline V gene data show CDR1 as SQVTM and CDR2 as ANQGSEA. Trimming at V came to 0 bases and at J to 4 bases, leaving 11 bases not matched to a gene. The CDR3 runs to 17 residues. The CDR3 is CSVEDQPWTGGGETQYF. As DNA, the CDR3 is TGCAGCGTTGAAGATCAACCGTGGACAGGGGGAGGAGAGACCCAGTACTTC.

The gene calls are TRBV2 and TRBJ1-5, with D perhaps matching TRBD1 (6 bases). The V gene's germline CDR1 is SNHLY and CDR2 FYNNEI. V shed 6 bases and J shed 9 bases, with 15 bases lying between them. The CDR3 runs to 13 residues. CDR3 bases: TGTGCCAGCAGGGTAGGACAGTTTTGGCCCCAGCATTTT. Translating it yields CASRVGQFWPQHF. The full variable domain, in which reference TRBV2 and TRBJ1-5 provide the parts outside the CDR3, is EPEVTQTPSHQVTQMGQEVILRCVPISNHLYFYWYRQILGQKVEFLVSFYNNEISEKSEIFDDQFSVERPDGSNFTLKIRSTKLEDSAMYFCASRVGQFWPQHFGDGTRLSIL.

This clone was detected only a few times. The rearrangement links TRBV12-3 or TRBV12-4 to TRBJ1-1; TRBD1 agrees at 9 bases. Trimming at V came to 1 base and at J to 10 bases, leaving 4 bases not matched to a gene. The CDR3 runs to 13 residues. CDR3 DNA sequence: TGTGCCAGCAGTTTAGGACAGGGGGTGGCAGCTTTCTTT. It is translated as CASSLGQGVAAFF.

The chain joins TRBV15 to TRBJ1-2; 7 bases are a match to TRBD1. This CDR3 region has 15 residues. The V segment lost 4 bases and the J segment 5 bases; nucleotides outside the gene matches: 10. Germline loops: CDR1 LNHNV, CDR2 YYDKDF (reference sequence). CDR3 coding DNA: TGTGCCACCAGCATCGGGACAGTCCCCGAATATGGCTACACCTTC. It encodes CATSIGTVPEYGYTF.

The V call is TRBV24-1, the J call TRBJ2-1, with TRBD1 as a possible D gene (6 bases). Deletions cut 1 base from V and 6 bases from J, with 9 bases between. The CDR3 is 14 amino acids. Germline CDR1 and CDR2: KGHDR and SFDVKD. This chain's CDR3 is CATSDFGTRNEQFF. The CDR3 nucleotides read TGTGCCACCAGTGATTTCGGGACACGCAATGAGCAGTTCTTC.

CDR3 nucleotides: TGCGCCAGCAGCCGGGGGGCAGGGACTGATTATAGCAATCAGCCCCAGCATTTT. It specifies CASSRGAGTDYSNQPQHF. The chain carries TRBV23-1 and TRBJ1-5, with D possibly matching TRBD1 (6 bases). TRBV23-1 is an open reading frame, and its role is uncertain. CDR3 size: 18 residues. Trimming removed 6 bases from V and 0 bases from J, with 21 bases in between.